The 6 T cell receptor beta chains below come from one sample, sequenced in a study of cytomegalovirus exposure and HLA in healthy donors. The study ran its PCR with 60 Vbeta and 13 Jbeta primers. Sequencing was performed with immunoSEQ multiplex PCR; in TCRdb, only in-frame clones are kept and a portion is missing. This sample has some 170,000 clones, with approximately 80% found just once. Sequences were obtained from PBMCs. The receptors derive from a young woman in good health and CMV-seropositive.

V is TRBV6-1 and J is TRBJ1-5; 8 positions match TRBD1. The length of the CDR3 is 18 residues. Trimming cost V 4 bases and J 0 bases; bases outside gene matches: 11. Looked up from germline, CDR1 is MNHNS and CDR2 is SASEGT. As DNA, the CDR3 is TGTGCCAGCAGTGGGTCGAAGAACAGGGGGGCTAGCAATCAGCCCCAGCATTTT. Protein sequence: CASSGSKNRGASNQPQHF.

This chain links TRBV5-1 with TRBJ2-7, with unresolved D. Germline CDR1 SGHRS, CDR2 YFSETQ. There are 14 residues in the CDR3. Trimming removed 2 bases at V and 3 bases at J, with 12 bases between. The CDR3 DNA sequence: TGCGCCAGCAGCTTCCGGTTTGAGGTCTACGAGCAGTACTTC. It translates to CASSFRFEVYEQYF.

V usage is TRBV4-2 and J usage is TRBJ2-1; TRBD2 matches at 11 bases. The CDR3 has 16 residues. J lost 8 bases, V lost 1 base, and 7 bases had no gene match. Germline loops: CDR1 LGHNA, CDR2 YNFKEQ. The CDR3 coding sequence is TGTGCCAGCAGCCAAGGCATAGCGGGGGGGATTTATGAGCAGTTCTTC. Its translation is CASSQGIAGGIYEQFF.

The chain uses TRBV6-6 and TRBJ2-7, with 12 positions matching TRBD2. Germline loops: CDR1 MNHNY, CDR2 SVGAGI (reference sequence). Trimming cost V 5 bases and J 2 bases; bases outside gene matches: 7. The CDR3 runs to 16 residues. The CDR3 loop is CASSPGTSGLAYEQYF. In DNA, the CDR3 is TGTGCCAGCAGTCCCGGGACTAGCGGGTTGGCCTACGAGCAGTACTTC.

This chain joins TRBV18 and TRBJ1-6; TRBD1 might be the D (5 bases). Germline CDR1 reads KGHSH; CDR2 reads LQKENI. CDR3 length: 17 amino acids. Between the trimmed V and J ends, which lost 3 bases and 3 bases, there was a span of 15 bases. CDR3 sequence reads: CASSPQQAGGYNSPLHF. CDR3 sequence (DNA): TGTGCCAGCTCACCCCAACAGGCCGGGGGCTATAATTCACCCCTCCACTTT. The full variable domain, its missing parts supplied by reference TRBV18 and TRBJ1-6, is NAGVMQNPRHLVRRRGQEARLRCSPMKGHSHVYWYRQLPEEGLKFMVYLQKENIIDESGMPKERFSAEFPKEGPSILRIQQVVRGDSAAYFCASSPQQAGGYNSPLHFGNGTRLTVT.

This chain uses TRBV4-1 with TRBJ2-5, with 12 bases fitting TRBD2. The V segment lost 2 bases and the J segment 4 bases; nucleotides outside the gene matches: 14. Germline V gene sequence: CDR1 MGHRA, CDR2 YSYEKL. CDR3 length equals 19 residues. The CDR3 is CASSQFQLAGGLGGETQYF. The CDR3, as DNA: TGCGCCAGCAGCCAATTTCAGCTAGCGGGGGGGCTGGGGGGAGAGACCCAGTACTTC.